The 8 T cell receptor beta chains listed next were all sequenced from one sample in a study of blood T cells in healthy people across ages (dated by TCRdb to between 2014 and 2017). The library relied on 5' RACE. The instrument was an Illumina HiSeq 2500. A second PCR of roughly 7 to 11 cycles was run with a J-beta primer mix and a sample-barcoded 5' primer. TCRdb reworked the public reads: Q25 trimming with fastp, MiXCR clone assembly, productive beta chains retained. Each record represents a unique CDR3 protein, reported with the most common genes and DNA among its rows. The sample table shows 910,000 or so distinct CDR3 sequences, and about 51% are seen once. The ten largest account for over 20% of the sample. Sequencing was carried out using blood. The receptors derive from a woman aged 55-75 years in good health.

The V and J genes are TRBV4-2 and TRBJ1-2; unclear D gene. Germline V gene sequence: CDR1 LGHNA, CDR2 YNFKEQ. Trimming pared 3 bases from V and 4 bases from J, leaving 9 bases between. This CDR3 is built from 13 residues. CDR3 sequence: CASSQDVRYGYTF. The DNA of the CDR3 is TGTGCCAGCAGCCAGGACGTACGCTATGGCTACACCTTC.

With respect to this clonotype: A much larger clone differs by one base, so this may be a read error. This chain uses TRBV7-8 with TRBJ2-3; 8 positions match TRBD1. The length of the CDR3 is 15 residues. Trimming took 4 bases from V and 3 from J; bases not matched to a gene: 6. Per germline, CDR1 SGHVS and CDR2 FQNEAQ. As DNA, the CDR3 is TGTGCCAGCAGCTCCCGACAGGGGCAAACAGATACGCAGTATTTT. Its translation: CASSSRQGQTDTQYF.

The chain uses TRBV12-3 or TRBV12-4 and TRBJ2-6; 8 bases are shared with TRBD2. This CDR3 has 15 residues. J gave up 0 bases and V 8 bases, and 3 bases lay outside the gene matches. CDR3 sequence: CASQSGGSGANVLTF. The CDR3 bases are TGTGCCAGCCAAAGCGGGGGCTCTGGGGCCAACGTCCTGACTTTC.

The V call is TRBV3-1, the J call TRBJ2-1; 7 bases are a match to TRBD2. The V segment lost 6 bases and the J segment 3 bases; nucleotides outside the gene matches: 5. The CDR3 length is 14 residues. CDR1 and CDR2 from the germline V gene are LGHDT and YNNKEL (reference sequence). CDR3 in DNA: TGTGCCAGCAGGCGGGAGCAGGGCTACAATGAGCAGTTCTTC. Protein sequence: CASRREQGYNEQFF.

The rearrangement links TRBV10-1 to TRBJ1-5; weak D call: TRBD1 (5 bases). Germline V lookup: CDR1 WNHNN, CDR2 SYGVQD (reference sequence). The CDR3 is 14 residues long. With 4 bases removed from V and 3 bases from J, the gap between germline ends came to 10 bases. The CDR3 sequence: CASSVQGYNQPQHF. The DNA of the CDR3 is TGCGCCAGCAGTGTCCAGGGATACAATCAGCCCCAGCATTTT.

V and J are TRBV20-1 and TRBJ2-3; tentatively, D is TRBD2 (6 bases). CDR1 DFQATT and CDR2 SNEGSKA come from the germline V gene (reference sequence). The CDR3 contains 13 residues. V was trimmed by 3 bases and J by 6 bases, leaving 13 bases between them. CDR3 in amino acids: CSASGGKTDTQYF. CDR3 DNA: TGCAGTGCTAGTGGCGGGAAGACGGATACGCAGTATTTT.

The rearrangement joins TRBV12-3 or TRBV12-4 to TRBJ1-1; possible D gene TRBD1, 6 bases. This CDR3 is 14 amino acids long. Trimming left V 5 bases short and J 4 bases short, with 14 bases between. CDR3 in amino acids: CASSDGGRLTEAFF. The CDR3, as DNA: TGTGCCAGCAGTGACGGGGGGCGCCTCACTGAAGCTTTCTTT.

V gene TRBV29-1 combines with J gene TRBJ2-2; D might be TRBD2 (7 bases). V was clipped by 7 bases and J by 2 bases, with 17 bases between them. CDR3 length: 15 amino acids. Germline V lookup: CDR1 SQVTM, CDR2 ANQGSEA. Here the CDR3 reads CSAPKGGGNTGELFF. The CDR3 DNA is TGCAGCGCCCCAAAGGGAGGGGGTAACACCGGGGAGCTGTTTTTT.